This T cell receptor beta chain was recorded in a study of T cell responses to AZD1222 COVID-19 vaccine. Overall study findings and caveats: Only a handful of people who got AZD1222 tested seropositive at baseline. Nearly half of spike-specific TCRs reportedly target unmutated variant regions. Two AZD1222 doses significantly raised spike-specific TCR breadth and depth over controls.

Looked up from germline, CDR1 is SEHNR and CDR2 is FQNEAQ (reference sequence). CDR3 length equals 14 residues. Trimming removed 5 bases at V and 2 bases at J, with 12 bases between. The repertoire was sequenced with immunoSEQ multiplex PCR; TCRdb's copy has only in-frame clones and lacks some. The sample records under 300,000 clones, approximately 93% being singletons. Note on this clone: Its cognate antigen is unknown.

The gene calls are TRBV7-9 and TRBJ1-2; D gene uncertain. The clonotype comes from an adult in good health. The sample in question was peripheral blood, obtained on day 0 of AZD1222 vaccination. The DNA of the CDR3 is TGTGCCAGCAGCAACTTTAAACAGAACTATGGCTACACCTTC. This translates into CASSNFKQNYGYTF. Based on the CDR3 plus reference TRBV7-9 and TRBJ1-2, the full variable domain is DTGVSQNPRHKITKRGQNVTFRCDPISEHNRLYWYRQTLGQGPEFLTYFQNEAQLEKSRLLSDRFSAERPKGSFSTLEIQRTEQGDSAMYLCASSNFKQNYGYTFGSGTRLTVV.